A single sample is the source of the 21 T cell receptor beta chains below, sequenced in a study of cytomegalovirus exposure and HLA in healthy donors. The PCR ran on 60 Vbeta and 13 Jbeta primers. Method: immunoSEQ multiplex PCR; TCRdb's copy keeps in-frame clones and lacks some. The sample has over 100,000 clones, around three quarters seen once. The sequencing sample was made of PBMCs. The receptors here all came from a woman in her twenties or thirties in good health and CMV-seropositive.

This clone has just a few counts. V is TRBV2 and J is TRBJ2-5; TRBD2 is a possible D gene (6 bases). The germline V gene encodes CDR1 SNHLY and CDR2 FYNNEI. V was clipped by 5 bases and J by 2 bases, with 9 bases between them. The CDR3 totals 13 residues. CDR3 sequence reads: CASSRELQETQYF. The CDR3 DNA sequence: TGTGCCAGCAGTCGGGAGTTACAAGAGACCCAGTACTTC.

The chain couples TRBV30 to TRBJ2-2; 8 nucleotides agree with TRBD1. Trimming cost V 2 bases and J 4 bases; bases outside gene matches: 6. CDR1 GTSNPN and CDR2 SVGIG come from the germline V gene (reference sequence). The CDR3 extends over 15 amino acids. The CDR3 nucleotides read TGTGCCTGGAGTACCGGACAGGGAGGCACCGGGGAGCTGTTTTTT. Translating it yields CAWSTGQGGTGELFF. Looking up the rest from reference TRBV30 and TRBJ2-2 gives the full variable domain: SQTIHQWPATLVQPVGSPLSLECTVEGTSNPNLYWYRQAAGRGLQLLFYSVGIGQISSEVPQNLSASRPQDRQFILSSKKLLLSDSGFYLCAWSTGQGGTGELFFGEGSRLTVL.

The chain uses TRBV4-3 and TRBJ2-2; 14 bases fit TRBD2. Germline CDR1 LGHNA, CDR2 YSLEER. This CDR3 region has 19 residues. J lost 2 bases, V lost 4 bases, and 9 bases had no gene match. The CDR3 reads CASSRSRTSGGLNTGELFF. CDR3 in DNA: TGCGCCAGCAGCCGGAGCAGGACTAGCGGGGGGCTTAACACCGGGGAGCTGTTTTTT.

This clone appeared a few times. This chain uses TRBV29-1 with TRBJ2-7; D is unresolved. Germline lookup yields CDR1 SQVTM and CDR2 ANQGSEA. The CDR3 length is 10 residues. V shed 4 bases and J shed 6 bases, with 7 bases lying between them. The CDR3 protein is CSVGPGEQYF. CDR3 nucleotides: TGCAGCGTTGGACCGGGCGAGCAGTACTTC.

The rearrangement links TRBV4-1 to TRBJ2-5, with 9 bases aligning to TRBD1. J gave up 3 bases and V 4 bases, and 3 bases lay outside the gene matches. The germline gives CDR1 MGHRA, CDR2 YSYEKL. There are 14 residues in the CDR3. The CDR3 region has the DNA TGCGCCAGCAGCCTAAGACAGGGGGAAGAGACCCAGTACTTC. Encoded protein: CASSLRQGEETQYF.

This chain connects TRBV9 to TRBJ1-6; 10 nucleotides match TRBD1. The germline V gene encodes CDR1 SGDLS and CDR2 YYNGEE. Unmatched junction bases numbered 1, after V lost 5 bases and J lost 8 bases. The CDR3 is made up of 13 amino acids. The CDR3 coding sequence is TGTGCCAGCAGGACAGGGGGCGATTCACCCCTCCACTTT. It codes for CASRTGGDSPLHF. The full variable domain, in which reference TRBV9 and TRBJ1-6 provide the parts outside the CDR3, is DSGVTQTPKHLITATGQRVTLRCSPRSGDLSVYWYQQSLDQGLQFLIQYYNGEERAKGNILERFSAQQFPDLHSELNLSSLELGDSALYFCASRTGGDSPLHFGNGTRLTVT.

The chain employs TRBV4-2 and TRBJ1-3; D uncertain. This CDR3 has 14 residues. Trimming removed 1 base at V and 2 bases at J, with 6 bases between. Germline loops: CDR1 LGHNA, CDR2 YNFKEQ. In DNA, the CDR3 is TGTGCCAGCAGCCAAGTCACGGCTGGAAACACCATATATTTT. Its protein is CASSQVTAGNTIYF.

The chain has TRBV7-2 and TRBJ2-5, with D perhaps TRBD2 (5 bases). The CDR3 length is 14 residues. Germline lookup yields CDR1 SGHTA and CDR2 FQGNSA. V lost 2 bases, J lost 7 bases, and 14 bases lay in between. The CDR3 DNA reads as TGTGCCAGCAGCTTACGGGATACCGGTGGGACCCAGTACTTC. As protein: CASSLRDTGGTQYF. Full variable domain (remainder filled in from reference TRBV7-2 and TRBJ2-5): GAGVSQSPSNKVTEKGKDVELRCDPISGHTALYWYRQSLGQGLEFLIYFQGNSAPDKSGLPSDRFSAERTGGSVSTLTIQRTQQEDSAVYLCASSLRDTGGTQYFGPGTRLLVL.

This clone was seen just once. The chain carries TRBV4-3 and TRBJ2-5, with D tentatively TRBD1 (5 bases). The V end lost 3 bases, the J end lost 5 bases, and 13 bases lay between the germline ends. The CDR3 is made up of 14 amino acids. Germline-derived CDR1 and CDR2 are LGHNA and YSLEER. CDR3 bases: TGCGCCAGCAGCCAGCACAGGACCGAGGAGACCCAGTACTTC. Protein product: CASSQHRTEETQYF.

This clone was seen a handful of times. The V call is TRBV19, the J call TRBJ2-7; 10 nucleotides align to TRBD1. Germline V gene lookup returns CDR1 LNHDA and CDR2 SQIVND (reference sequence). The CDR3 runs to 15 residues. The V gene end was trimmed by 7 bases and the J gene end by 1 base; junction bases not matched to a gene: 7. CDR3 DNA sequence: TGTGCCAGTACGACCAGGACAGGGGGGTCCTACGAGCAGTACTTC. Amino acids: CASTTRTGGSYEQYF.

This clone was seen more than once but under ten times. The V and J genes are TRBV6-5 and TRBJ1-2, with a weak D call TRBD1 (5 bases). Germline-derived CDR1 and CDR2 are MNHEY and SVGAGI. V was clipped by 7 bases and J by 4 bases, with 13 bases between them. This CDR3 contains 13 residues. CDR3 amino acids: CASTVGLGYGYTF. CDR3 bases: TGTGCCAGCACCGTGGGGCTCGGCTATGGCTACACCTTC.

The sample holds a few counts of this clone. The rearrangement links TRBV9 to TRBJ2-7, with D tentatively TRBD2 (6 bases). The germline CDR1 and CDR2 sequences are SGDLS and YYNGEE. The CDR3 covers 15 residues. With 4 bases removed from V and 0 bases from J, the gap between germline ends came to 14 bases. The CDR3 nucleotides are TGTGCCAGCAGCCCGGGACTCCTAAGCTCCTACGAGCAGTACTTC. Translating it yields CASSPGLLSSYEQYF.

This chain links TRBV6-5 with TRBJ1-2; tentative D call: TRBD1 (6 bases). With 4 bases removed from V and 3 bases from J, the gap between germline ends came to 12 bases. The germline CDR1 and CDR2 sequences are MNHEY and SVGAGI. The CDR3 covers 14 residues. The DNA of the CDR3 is TGTGCCAGCAGTTCCGGGTACAGGGACTATGGCTACACCTTC. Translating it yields CASSSGYRDYGYTF.

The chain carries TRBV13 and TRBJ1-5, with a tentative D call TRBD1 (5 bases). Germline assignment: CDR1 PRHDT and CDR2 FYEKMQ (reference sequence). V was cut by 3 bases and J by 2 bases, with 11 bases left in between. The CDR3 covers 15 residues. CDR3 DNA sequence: TGTGCCAGCAGCTTCTCAGGGTTGGGCAATCAGCCCCAGCATTTT. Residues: CASSFSGLGNQPQHF.

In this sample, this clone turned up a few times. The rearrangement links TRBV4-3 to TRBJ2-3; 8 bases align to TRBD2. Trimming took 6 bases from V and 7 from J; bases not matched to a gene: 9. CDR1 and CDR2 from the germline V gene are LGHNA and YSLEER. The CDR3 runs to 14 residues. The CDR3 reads CASRWGLDSHTQYF. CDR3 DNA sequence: TGCGCCAGCAGATGGGGACTAGACTCTCATACGCAGTATTTT.

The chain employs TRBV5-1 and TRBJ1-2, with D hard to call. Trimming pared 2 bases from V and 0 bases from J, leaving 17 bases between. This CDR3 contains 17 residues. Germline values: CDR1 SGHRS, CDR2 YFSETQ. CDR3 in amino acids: CASSFWPDGLANYGYTF. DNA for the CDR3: TGCGCCAGCAGCTTTTGGCCAGATGGCCTCGCTAACTATGGCTACACCTTC.

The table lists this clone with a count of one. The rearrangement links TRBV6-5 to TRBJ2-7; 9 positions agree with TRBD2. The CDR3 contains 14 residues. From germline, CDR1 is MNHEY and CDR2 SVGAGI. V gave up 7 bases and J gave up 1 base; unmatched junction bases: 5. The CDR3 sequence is CASTASGDSYEQYF. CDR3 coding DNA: TGTGCCAGCACCGCTAGCGGGGATTCCTACGAGCAGTACTTC.

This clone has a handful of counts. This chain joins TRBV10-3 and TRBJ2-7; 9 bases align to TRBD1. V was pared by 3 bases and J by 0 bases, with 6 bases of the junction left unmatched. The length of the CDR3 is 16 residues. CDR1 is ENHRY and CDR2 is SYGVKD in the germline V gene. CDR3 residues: CAISDPGQGSSYEQYF. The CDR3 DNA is TGTGCCATCAGTGATCCGGGACAGGGAAGCTCCTACGAGCAGTACTTC.

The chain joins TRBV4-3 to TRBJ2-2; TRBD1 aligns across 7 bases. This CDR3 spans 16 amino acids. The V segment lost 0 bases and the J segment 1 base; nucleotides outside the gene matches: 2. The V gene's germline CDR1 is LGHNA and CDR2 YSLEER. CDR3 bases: TGCGCCAGCAGCCAAGAGGCAGGGGGGAACACCGGGGAGCTGTTTTTT. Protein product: CASSQEAGGNTGELFF.

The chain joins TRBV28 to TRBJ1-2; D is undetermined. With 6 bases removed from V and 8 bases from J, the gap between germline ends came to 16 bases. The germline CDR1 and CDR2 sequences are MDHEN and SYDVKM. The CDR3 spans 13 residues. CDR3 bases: TGTGCCAGCAGAGAGGGCCCGTCGAGCGGCTACACCTTC. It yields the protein CASREGPSSGYTF.

The CDR3 region is CASKPAGADTQYF. CDR3 in DNA: TGTGCCAGCAAACCGGCAGGGGCAGATACGCAGTATTTT. This rearrangement joins TRBV27 to TRBJ2-3; D is perhaps TRBD1 (6 bases). The CDR3 is made up of 13 amino acids. Germline V gene sequence: CDR1 MNHEY, CDR2 SMNVEV (reference sequence). Between the trimmed V and J ends, which lost 7 bases and 4 bases, there was a span of 12 bases.